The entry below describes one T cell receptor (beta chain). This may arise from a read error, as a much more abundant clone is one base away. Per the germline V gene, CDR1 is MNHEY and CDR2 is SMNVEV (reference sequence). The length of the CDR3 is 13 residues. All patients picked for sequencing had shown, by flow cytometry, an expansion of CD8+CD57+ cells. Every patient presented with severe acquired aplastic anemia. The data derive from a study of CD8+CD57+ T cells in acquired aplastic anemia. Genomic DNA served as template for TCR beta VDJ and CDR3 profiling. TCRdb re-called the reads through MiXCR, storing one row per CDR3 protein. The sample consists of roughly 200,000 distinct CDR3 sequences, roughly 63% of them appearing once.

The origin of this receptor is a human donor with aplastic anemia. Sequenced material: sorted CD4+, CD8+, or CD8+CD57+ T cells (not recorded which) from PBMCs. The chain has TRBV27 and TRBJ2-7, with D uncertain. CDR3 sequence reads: CASGLHPEYEQYF. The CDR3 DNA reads TGTGCCAGCGGTTTACACCCTGAATACGAGCAGTACTTC.